The rows below give T cell receptor beta chains drawn from one sample of a study of T cells after yellow fever vaccination. One entry per CDR3 protein results from TCRdb running MiXCR on the 5' RACE reads. The table records some 560,000 distinct CDR3 sequences, around 17% of them present only once. Sequences were derived from PBMCs, sampled less than 6 days after the first yellow fever vaccination. The receptors stem from a man aged 18 to 35 who received the YFV17D yellow fever vaccine. The CDR3 runs from the conserved cysteine through the conserved F or W. Fields, in order: D gene, V gene, clone size, J gene, CDR3 protein, CDR3 DNA. D genes are given only for firm matches. Not all rows give a size; the values are once, few, many and, for expanded clones, a class.

.,TRBV5-1,many,TRBJ1-6,CASSLREPYNSPLHF,TGCGCCAGCAGCTTGCGCGAGCCTTATAATTCACCCCTCCACTTT
TRBD2,TRBV5-1,.,TRBJ2-3,CASSLTFSGGASDTQYF,TGCGCCAGCAGCTTGACCTTTAGCGGGGGGGCCTCGGATACGCAGTATTTT
TRBD2,TRBV5-6,few,TRBJ2-3,CASSLSGASGGRPDTQYF,TGTGCCAGCAGCTTAAGCGGAGCTAGCGGGGGGCGGCCAGATACGCAGTATTTT
.,TRBV28,few,TRBJ2-1,CASSPSGHYNEQFF,TGTGCCAGCAGTCCCTCGGGACATTACAATGAGCAGTTCTTC
TRBD1,TRBV3-1,few,TRBJ1-1,CASSQEAGGLAAFF,TGTGCCAGCAGCCAAGAGGCAGGGGGGCTGGCCGCTTTCTTT
TRBD1,TRBV28,few,TRBJ1-1,CASETGTVNTEAFF,TGTGCCAGCGAGACCGGGACAGTTAACACTGAAGCTTTCTTT
.,TRBV12-3/TRBV12-4,few,TRBJ2-1,CASSSSQGPYNEQFF,TGTGCCAGCAGTTCTTCCCAGGGTCCCTACAATGAGCAGTTCTTC
.,TRBV20-1,.,TRBJ2-1,CSARVGPLYGGSYNEQFF,TGCAGTGCTAGAGTAGGACCCTTATACGGGGGCTCCTACAATGAGCAGTTCTTC
.,TRBV7-6,.,TRBJ1-6,CASSQRIGNSPLHF,TGTGCCAGCAGCCAACGGATAGGAAATTCACCCCTCCACTTT
.,TRBV27,.,TRBJ1-5,CASMPGGNQPQHF,TGTGCCAGCATGCCAGGAGGGAATCAGCCCCAGCATTTT
.,TRBV2,.,TRBJ1-5,CASSAEGGEQPQHF,TGTGCCAGCAGTGCAGAAGGGGGAGAACAGCCCCAGCATTTT
TRBD1,TRBV10-3,.,TRBJ2-1,CAISEPGQAYNEQFF,TGTGCCATCAGTGAGCCGGGACAGGCTTACAATGAGCAGTTCTTC
.,TRBV18,few,TRBJ2-7,CASSPATNEQYF,TGTGCCAGCTCACCGGCGACAAACGAGCAGTACTTC
.,TRBV4-3,.,TRBJ1-2,CASSQDSLANYGYTF,TGCGCCAGCAGCCAAGATAGCCTTGCGAACTATGGCTACACCTTC
.,TRBV6-5,.,TRBJ1-2,CASSYGIQGQGYTF,TGTGCCAGCAGTTACGGTATTCAGGGACAAGGCTACACCTTC
TRBD1,TRBV5-1,.,TRBJ2-5,CPSTDIRTGRETQYF,TGCCCCAGCACCGACATTCGGACAGGGCGAGAGACCCAGTACTTC
TRBD1,TRBV5-4,.,TRBJ1-2,CASSSQTGGAYGYTF,TGTGCCAGCAGCTCCCAGACAGGGGGCGCCTATGGCTACACCTTC
.,TRBV2,.,TRBJ2-5,CASNPQETQYF,TGTGCCAGCAACCCCCAAGAGACCCAGTACTTC
TRBD2,TRBV6-5,few,TRBJ2-7,CASSYSSGGLSYEQYF,TGTGCCAGCAGTTACTCTAGCGGGGGGTTATCCTACGAGCAGTACTTC
.,TRBV7-3,.,TRBJ2-3,CASSLNRGGTDTQYF,TGTGCCAGCAGCTTAAACCGGGGCGGGACAGATACGCAGTATTTT
TRBD1,TRBV7-6,.,TRBJ1-1,CASSTATTGENTEAFF,TGTGCCAGCAGTACTGCCACGACAGGGGAGAACACTGAAGCTTTCTTT
.,TRBV12-3/TRBV12-4,few,TRBJ2-6,CASSSALMAGANVLTF,TGTGCCAGCAGTTCGGCGCTGATGGCTGGGGCCAACGTCCTGACTTTC
.,TRBV6-5,.,TRBJ2-5,CASSYFGQTQETQYF,TGTGCCAGCAGTTACTTCGGACAGACCCAAGAGACCCAGTACTTC